This T cell receptor beta chain derives from a study of T-cell memory formation after mild COVID-19. V lost 0 bases to trimming and J lost 6 bases, with 15 bases between them. In germline, CDR1 is SNHLY, CDR2 FYNNEI. The CDR3 length is 16 residues. TCRdb independently ran MiXCR on the 5' RACE reads; one entry per CDR3 protein. The sample consists of about 310,000 distinct CDR3 sequences, 15% of them appearing once. This chain links TRBV2 with TRBJ1-5, with D hard to call. The sequence was collected from a man aged 18 to 35 who had mild COVID-19 (a few samples of this study predate the infection). Cell type and time point are not known. Material for sequencing was PBMCs or a T cell subset sorted from them (not recorded which). CDR3 in DNA: TGTGCCAGCAGTGAAGCCTGGGCCCTACGCGGTCAGCCCCAGCATTTT. This encodes CASSEAWALRGQPQHF.